The text below deals with one TCR beta chain. Its antigen is undetermined. The sort gate was single viable CD3+CD4+CD8-CD45RO+ cells for memory CD4+ T cells. This sample is drawn from a study of memory CD4+ T cells and cytomegalovirus serostatus. Study results and limitations: Each of approximately 73 CMV-associated TCRbeta sequences occurred in one to five individuals. Suggested: most of the CMV-linked TCR signature lies in CD4+ memory cells.

Per the germline V gene, CDR1 is KGHSH and CDR2 is LQKENI. This CDR3 comprises 14 residues. The trim removed 3 bases at V and 6 bases at J, leaving 6 bases unmatched. Assay used: immunoSEQ multiplex PCR; TCRdb lists only in-frame clones, some missing. The data show tens of thousands of clones, about three quarters seen once. Input material: memory CD4+ T cells from blood. This TCR derives from an adult in good health and CMV-seronegative. The chain couples TRBV18 to TRBJ2-7; 9 bases align to TRBD2. For the CDR3, the DNA is TGTGCCAGCTCACCGGCTAGCGGGGAGGGCGAGCAGTACTTC. Protein product: CASSPASGEGEQYF.